This T cell receptor (beta chain) was captured by sequencing in a study of human T cells and chemical hapten exposure. Background on the study: 0.01% DPC was applied to the upper back in patch tests, which were read at 6 days. Study-level results: Expanded TCRs formed significantly more large CDR3 similarity clusters than controls. Healthy people's immune response may differ from that of the donors, who had alopecia.

Time point noted: pre-sensitization, week 0. As to treatment: therapeutic diphenylcyclopropenone sensitization with weekly scalp DPC. Looked up from germline, CDR1 is SNHLY and CDR2 is FYNNEI. After removal of 9 bases from V and 2 bases from J, the junction contained 4 bases not matched to a gene. The CDR3 is made up of 13 amino acids. Turning to this clonotype: Its antigen is unidentified.

TCRdb reanalysed the RACE reads using MiXCR and keeps one entry per CDR3 protein. The sample carries a few hundred thousand distinct CDR3 sequences, around 5.5% recorded once. This receptor was identified in a woman between 18 and 29 years old with alopecia areata. Some clones in this sample may be carry-over from other donors' samples. The rearrangement joins TRBV2 to TRBJ1-5; 7 bases match TRBD1. The input for sequencing was whole blood, taken in connection with sensitization to the hapten diphenylcyclopropenone (DPC). CDR3 region: CARGTVGNQPQHF. In DNA form, the CDR3 reads TGTGCCAGAGGGACAGTCGGCAATCAGCCCCAGCATTTT. Variable domain in full (rest from reference TRBV2 and TRBJ1-5): EPEVTQTPSHQVTQMGQEVILRCVPISNHLYFYWYRQILGQKVEFLVSFYNNEISEKSEIFDDQFSVERPDGSNFTLKIRSTKLEDSAMYFCARGTVGNQPQHFGDGTRLSIL.